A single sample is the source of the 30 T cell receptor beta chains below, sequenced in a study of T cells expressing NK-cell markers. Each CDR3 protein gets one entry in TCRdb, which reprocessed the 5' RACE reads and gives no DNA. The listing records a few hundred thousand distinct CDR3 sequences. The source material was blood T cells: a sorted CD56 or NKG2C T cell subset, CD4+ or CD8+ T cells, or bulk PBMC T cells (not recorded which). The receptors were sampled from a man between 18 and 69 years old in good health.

The CDR3 is CASSLAGTGGTEQYF. The rearrangement joins TRBV7-9 to TRBJ2-7; TCRdb proposes TRBD1, but this gene call is untestable without DNA. In germline, CDR1 is SEHNR, CDR2 FQNEAQ (reference sequence). This CDR3 has 15 amino acids.

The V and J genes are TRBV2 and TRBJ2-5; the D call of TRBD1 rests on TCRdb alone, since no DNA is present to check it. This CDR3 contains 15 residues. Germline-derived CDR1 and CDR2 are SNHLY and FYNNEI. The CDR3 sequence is CASSQGALGQETQYF.

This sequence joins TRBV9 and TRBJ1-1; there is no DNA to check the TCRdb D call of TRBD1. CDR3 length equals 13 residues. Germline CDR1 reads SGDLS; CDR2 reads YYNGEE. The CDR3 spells CASSAGTEREAFF. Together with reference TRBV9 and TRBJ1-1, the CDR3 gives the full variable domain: DSGVTQTPKHLITATGQRVTLRCSPRSGDLSVYWYQQSLDQGLQFLIQYYNGEERAKGNILERFSAQQFPDLHSELNLSSLELGDSALYFCASSAGTEREAFFGQGTRLTVV.

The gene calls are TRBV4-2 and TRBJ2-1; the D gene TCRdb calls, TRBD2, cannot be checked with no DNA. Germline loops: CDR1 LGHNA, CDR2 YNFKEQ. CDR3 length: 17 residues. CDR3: CASSQGTSGGAYNEQFF.

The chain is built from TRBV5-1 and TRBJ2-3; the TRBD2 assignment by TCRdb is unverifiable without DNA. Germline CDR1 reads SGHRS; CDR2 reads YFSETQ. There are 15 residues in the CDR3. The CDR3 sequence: CASSLASGSTDTQYF.

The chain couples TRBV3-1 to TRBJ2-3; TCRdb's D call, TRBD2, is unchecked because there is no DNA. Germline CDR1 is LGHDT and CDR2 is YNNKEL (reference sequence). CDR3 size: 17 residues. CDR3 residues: CASSQDLAGGPADTQYF.

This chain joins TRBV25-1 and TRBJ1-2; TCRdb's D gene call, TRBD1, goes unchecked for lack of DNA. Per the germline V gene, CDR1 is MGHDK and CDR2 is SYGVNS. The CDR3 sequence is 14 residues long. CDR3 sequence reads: CASSEQKPLYGYTF.

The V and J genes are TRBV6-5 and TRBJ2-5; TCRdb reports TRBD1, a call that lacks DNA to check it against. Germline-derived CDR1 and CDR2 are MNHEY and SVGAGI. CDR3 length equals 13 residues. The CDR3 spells CASSYFGGETQYF.

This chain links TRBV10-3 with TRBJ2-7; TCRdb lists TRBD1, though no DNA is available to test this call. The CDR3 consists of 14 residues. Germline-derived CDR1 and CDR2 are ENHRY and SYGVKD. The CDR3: CAIREQGSSYEQYF.

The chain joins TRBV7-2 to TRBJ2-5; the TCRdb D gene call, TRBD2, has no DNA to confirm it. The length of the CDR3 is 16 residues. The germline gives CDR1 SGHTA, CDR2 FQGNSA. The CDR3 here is CASSLAGTSVQETQYF.

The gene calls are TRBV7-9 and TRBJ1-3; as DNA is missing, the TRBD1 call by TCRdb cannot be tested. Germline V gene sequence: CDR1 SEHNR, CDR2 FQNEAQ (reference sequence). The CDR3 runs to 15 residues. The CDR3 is CASSSQGSAGNTIYF.

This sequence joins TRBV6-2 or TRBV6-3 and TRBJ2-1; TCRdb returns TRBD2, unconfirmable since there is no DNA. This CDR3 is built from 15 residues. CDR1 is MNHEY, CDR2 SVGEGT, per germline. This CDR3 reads CASRQAGGLLFEQFF.

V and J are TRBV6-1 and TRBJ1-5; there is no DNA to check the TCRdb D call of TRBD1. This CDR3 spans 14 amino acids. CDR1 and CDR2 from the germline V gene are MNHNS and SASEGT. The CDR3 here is CASRPDRGVQPQHF.

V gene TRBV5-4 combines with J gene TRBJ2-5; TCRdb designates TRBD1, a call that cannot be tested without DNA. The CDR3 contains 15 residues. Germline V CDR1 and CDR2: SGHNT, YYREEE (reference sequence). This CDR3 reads CASSGNDRLQETQYF.

The chain's CDR3 is CSANYGGGKTQYF. The chain links TRBV20-1 to TRBJ2-5; there is no DNA to check the TCRdb D call of TRBD2. The CDR3 has 13 amino acids. Germline V gene sequence: CDR1 DFQATT, CDR2 SNEGSKA (reference sequence).

This chain's CDR3 is CASSLGQPVNEQYF. V gene TRBV5-1 combines with J gene TRBJ2-7; checking the TCRdb D call of TRBD1 is not possible without DNA. Germline loops: CDR1 SGHRS, CDR2 YFSETQ. The CDR3 has 14 amino acids.

CDR3 region: CASSTQQVTPYSRATDTQYF. The chain links TRBV4-1 to TRBJ2-3; TCRdb names TRBD1, which stays unverified in the absence of DNA. The CDR3 loop spans 20 amino acids. In germline, CDR1 is MGHRA, CDR2 YSYEKL.

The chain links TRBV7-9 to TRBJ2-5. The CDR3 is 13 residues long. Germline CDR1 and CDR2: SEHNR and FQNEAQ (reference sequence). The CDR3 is CASSRGSVETQYF. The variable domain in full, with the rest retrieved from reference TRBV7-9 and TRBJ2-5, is DTGVSQNPRHKITKRGQNVTFRCDPISEHNRLYWYRQTLGQGPEFLTYFQNEAQLEKSRLLSDRFSAERPKGSFSTLEIQRTEQGDSAMYLCASSRGSVETQYFGPGTRLLVL.

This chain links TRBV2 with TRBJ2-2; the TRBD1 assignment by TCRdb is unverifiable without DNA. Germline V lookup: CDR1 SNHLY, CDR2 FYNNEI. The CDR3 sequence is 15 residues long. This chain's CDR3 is CASSEWTGATGELFF.

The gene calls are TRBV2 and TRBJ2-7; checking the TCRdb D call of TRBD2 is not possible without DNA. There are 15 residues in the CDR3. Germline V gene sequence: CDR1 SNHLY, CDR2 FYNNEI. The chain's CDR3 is CASSDNGLAVGEQYF. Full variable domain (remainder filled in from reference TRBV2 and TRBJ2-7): EPEVTQTPSHQVTQMGQEVILRCVPISNHLYFYWYRQILGQKVEFLVSFYNNEISEKSEIFDDQFSVERPDGSNFTLKIRSTKLEDSAMYFCASSDNGLAVGEQYFGPGTRLTVT.

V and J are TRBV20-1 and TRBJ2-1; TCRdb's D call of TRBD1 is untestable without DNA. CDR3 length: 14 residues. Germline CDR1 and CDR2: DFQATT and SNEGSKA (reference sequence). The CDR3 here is CSAGGAPFYNEQFF.

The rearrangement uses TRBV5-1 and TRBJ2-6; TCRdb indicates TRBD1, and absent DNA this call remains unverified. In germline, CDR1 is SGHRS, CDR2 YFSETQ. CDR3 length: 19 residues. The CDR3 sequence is CASSLFPTGDISGANVLTF.

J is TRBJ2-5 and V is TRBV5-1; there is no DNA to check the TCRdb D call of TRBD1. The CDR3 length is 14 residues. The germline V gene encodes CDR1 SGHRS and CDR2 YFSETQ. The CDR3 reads CASSPGTEVETQYF.

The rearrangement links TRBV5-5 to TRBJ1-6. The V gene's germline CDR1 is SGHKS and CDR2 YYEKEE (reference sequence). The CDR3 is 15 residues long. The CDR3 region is CASRGVGPNNSPLHF.

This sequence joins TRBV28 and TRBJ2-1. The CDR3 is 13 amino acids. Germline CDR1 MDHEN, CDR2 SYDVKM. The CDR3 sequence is CASSLNQINEQFF.

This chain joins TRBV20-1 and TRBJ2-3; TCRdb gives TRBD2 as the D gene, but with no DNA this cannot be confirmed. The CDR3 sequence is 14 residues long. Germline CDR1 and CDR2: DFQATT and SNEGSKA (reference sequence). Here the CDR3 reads CSARDWSQSDTQYF.

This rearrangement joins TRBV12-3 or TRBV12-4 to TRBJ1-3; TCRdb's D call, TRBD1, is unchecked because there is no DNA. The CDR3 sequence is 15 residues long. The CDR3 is CASDTSAGGLDTIYF.

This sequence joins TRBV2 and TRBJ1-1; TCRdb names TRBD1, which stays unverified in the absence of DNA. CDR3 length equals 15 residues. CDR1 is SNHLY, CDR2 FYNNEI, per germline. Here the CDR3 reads CAGGTGGFRNTEAFF.

The CDR3 loop is CASSLRARGGYNEQFF. The chain is built from TRBV7-8 and TRBJ2-1; no DNA is available, so the TRBD1 call from TCRdb remains unchecked. The germline CDR1 and CDR2 sequences are SGHVS and FQNEAQ. The CDR3 totals 16 residues. Together with reference TRBV7-8 and TRBJ2-1, the CDR3 gives the full variable domain: GAGVSQSPRYKVAKRGQDVALRCDPISGHVSLFWYQQALGQGPEFLTYFQNEAQLDKSGLPSDRFFAERPEGSVSTLKIQRTQQEDSAVYLCASSLRARGGYNEQFFGPGTRLTVL.

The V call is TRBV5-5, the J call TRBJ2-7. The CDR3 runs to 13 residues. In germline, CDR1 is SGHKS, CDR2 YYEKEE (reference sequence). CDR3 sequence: CASSFGDTNEQYF.